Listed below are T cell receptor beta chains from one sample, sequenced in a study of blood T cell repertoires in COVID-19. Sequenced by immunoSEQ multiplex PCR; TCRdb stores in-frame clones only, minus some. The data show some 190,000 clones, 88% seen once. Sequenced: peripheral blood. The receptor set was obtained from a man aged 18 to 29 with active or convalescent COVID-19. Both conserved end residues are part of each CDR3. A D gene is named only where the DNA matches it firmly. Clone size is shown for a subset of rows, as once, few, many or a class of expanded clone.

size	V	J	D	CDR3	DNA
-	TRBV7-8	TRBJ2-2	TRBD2	CASSLAETSANTGELFF	TGTGCCAGCAGCTTAGCGGAGACTAGCGCGAACACCGGGGAGCTGTTTTTT
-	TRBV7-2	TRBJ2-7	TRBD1	CASSLNRGVYEQYF	TGTGCCAGCAGCTTGAACAGGGGTGTATACGAGCAGTACTTC
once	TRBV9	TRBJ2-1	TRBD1	CASSSREGAIYNEQFF	TGTGCCAGCAGCTCTCGAGAGGGGGCGATCTACAATGAGCAGTTCTTC
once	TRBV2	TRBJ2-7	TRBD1	CASSRRMGTGGPQGYEQYF	TGTGCCAGCAGTCGACGAATGGGGACAGGGGGCCCCCAAGGGTACGAGCAGTACTTC
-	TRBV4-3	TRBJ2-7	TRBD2	CASSRASGSDEQYF	TGCGCCAGCAGCCGGGCTAGCGGGAGTGACGAGCAGTACTTC
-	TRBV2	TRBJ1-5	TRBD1	CASSQGDGVQPQHF	TGTGCCAGCAGCCAGGGGGACGGGGTTCAGCCCCAGCATTTT
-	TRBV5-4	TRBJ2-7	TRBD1	CASSSGGGTGGREQYF	TGTGCCAGCAGCTCGGGTGGTGGGACAGGGGGACGCGAGCAGTACTTC
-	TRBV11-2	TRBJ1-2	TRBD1	CASSLAGQVYGYTF	TGTGCCAGCAGCTTAGCGGGACAGGTCTATGGCTACACCTTC
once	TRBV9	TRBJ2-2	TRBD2	CASSVAGTTNTGELFF	TGTGCCAGCAGCGTAGCCGGGACTACGAACACCGGGGAGCTGTTTTTT
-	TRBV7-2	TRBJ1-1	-	CASSLGRYTEAFF	TGTGCCAGCAGCTTAGGGCGGTACACTGAAGCTTTCTTT
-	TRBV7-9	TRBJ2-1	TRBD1	CASSTGQGAIYEQFF	TGTGCCAGCAGTACCGGACAGGGGGCGATCTATGAGCAGTTCTTC
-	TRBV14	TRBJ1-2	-	CASSQGHIYGYTF	TGTGCCAGCAGCCAAGGGCATATCTATGGCTACACCTTC
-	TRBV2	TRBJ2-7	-	CASSVERGGEQYF	TGTGCCAGCAGTGTCGAGAGGGGAGGCGAGCAGTACTTC
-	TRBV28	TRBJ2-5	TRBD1	CASTTGQGAFETQYF	TGTGCCAGCACCACGGGACAGGGGGCTTTTGAGACCCAGTACTTC
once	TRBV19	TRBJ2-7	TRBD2	CASSTGTSGLYEQYF	TGTGCCAGTAGTACCGGGACTAGCGGACTCTACGAGCAGTACTTC
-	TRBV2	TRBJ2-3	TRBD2	CASLLGLAADTQYF	TGTGCCAGCCTCCTGGGACTAGCAGCAGATACGCAGTATTTT
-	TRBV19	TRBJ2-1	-	CASSKVGLAPPGEQFF	TGTGCCAGTAGTAAGGTCGGGCTAGCCCCACCGGGTGAGCAGTTCTTC
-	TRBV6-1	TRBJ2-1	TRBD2	CASSDSGRAKVMSYNEQFF	TGTGCCAGCAGTGATAGCGGGAGGGCCAAAGTGATGTCCTACAATGAGCAGTTCTTC
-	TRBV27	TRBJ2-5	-	CASSPRGAETQYF	TGTGCCAGCAGCCCCCGGGGGGCTGAGACCCAGTACTTC
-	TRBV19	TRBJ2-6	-	CASSISFAGLSGANVLTF	TGTGCCAGTAGTATCTCTTTCGCGGGACTCTCTGGGGCCAACGTCCTGACTTTC
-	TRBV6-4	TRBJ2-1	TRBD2	CASSDVAGRGNEQFF	TGTGCCAGCAGTGACGTAGCGGGAAGGGGGAATGAGCAGTTCTTC
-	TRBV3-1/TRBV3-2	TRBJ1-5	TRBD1	CASSPDRGQPQHF	TGTGCCAGCAGCCCAGACAGGGGCCAGCCCCAGCATTTT
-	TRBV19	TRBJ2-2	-	CASSALAGELFF	TGTGCCAGTAGTGCTTTGGCTGGGGAGCTGTTTTTT
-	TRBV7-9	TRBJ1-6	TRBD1	CASSPSGTGEDSPLHF	TGTGCCAGCAGCCCAAGTGGGACAGGTGAAGATTCACCCCTCCACTTT
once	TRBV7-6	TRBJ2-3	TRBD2	CASSSSSGATDTQYF	TGTGCCAGCAGCTCCTCTAGCGGGGCCACAGATACGCAGTATTTT
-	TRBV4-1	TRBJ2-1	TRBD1	CASSQAGTGGLNEQFF	TGCGCCAGCAGCCAAGCCGGGACAGGGGGCCTCAATGAGCAGTTCTTC
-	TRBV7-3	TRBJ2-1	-	CASSSGQNNEQFF	TGTGCCAGCAGCTCAGGACAGAACAATGAGCAGTTCTTC
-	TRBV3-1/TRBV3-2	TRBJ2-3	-	CASSDASSVNTDTQYF	TGTGCCAGCAGCGATGCTAGTAGCGTAAACACAGATACGCAGTATTTT
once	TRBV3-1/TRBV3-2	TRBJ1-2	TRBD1	CASSQTDRGLNYGYTF	TGTGCCAGCAGCCAGACGGACAGGGGCCTCAACTATGGCTACACCTTC
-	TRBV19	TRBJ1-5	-	CASSIGGGRSNQPQHF	TGTGCCAGTAGTATAGGAGGCGGCAGAAGCAATCAGCCCCAGCATTTT
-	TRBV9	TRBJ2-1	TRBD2	CASSALAGVGEQFF	TGTGCCAGCAGCGCGCTAGCGGGAGTGGGTGAGCAGTTCTTC
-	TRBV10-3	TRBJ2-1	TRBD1	CATWPGQGQRYNEQFF	TGTGCCACCTGGCCGGGACAGGGGCAAAGATACAATGAGCAGTTCTTC
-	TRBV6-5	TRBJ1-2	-	CASRSGASFYGYTF	TGTGCCAGCAGATCAGGGGCCAGTTTTTATGGCTACACCTTC
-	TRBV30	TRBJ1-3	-	CAWTVGGISGNTIYF	TGTGCCTGGACCGTCGGGGGGATCTCTGGAAACACCATATATTTT
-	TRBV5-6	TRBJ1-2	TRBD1	CASSFMRTGEAGYTF	TGTGCCAGCAGCTTCATGCGGACAGGGGAGGCTGGCTACACCTTC